These 23 T cell receptor beta chains were sequenced from one sample in a study of regulatory T cells in long-lasting Graves disease. Described time point: newly diagnosed GD, antithyroid drugs for less than 3 months. Scientists built the TCR library using RNA that was extracted from PBMCs. In building TCR beta libraries, iRepertoire HTBI primers were used together with Arm-PCR of CDR3 regions. TCRdb analysed the multiplex PCR reads with MiXCR anew, one entry per CDR3 protein. The sample consists of around 500,000 distinct CDR3 sequences, approximately 15% of them appearing once. A further study also used this sample, focusing on T cells in Graves' hyperthyroidism and ophthalmopathy.

Sequences were derived from peripheral blood mononuclear cells (PBMCs), sampled at new diagnosis, from a patient treated with antithyroid drugs. The source is a man aged 25-45 years with Graves disease.

The sample holds many counts of this clonotype. This sequence joins TRBV10-3 and TRBJ2-1, with D unresolved. The CDR3 spans 16 residues. Germline V lookup: CDR1 ENHRY, CDR2 SYGVKD. V gave up 0 bases and J gave up 5 bases, with 14 bases separating them. The CDR3 DNA sequence: TGTGCCATCAGTGAGTCAACCGGGCCGCGAAACAATGAGCAGTTCTTC. Protein sequence: CAISESTGPRNNEQFF.

The genes are TRBV20-1 and TRBJ1-1, with TRBD1 as a possible D gene (6 bases). Germline CDR1 and CDR2: DFQATT and SNEGSKA (reference sequence). Deletions cut 5 bases from V and 3 bases from J, with 13 bases between. CDR3 size: 13 residues. The CDR3 loop reads CSAPGQSYTEAFF. CDR3 in DNA: TGCAGTGCTCCTGGACAGTCTTACACTGAAGCTTTCTTT.

This clonotype was found a few times. The J gene is TRBJ2-1, the V gene TRBV5-6; perhaps TRBD1 as D (5 bases). CDR1 is SGHDT, CDR2 YYEEEE, per germline. V lost 0 bases, J lost 2 bases, and 9 bases lay in between. The length of the CDR3 is 15 residues. The chain's CDR3 is CASSLGAGTYNEQFF. For the CDR3, the DNA is TGTGCCAGCAGCTTGGGGGCAGGGACCTACAATGAGCAGTTCTTC.

This clonotype was seen only a few times. The chain uses TRBV5-1 and TRBJ1-3; D is unclear. The germline V gene encodes CDR1 SGHRS and CDR2 YFSETQ. The V and J ends lost 0 bases and 0 bases respectively, with 7 bases between them. The CDR3 has 15 amino acids. The CDR3 is CASSLGGISGNTIYF. CDR3 coding DNA: TGCGCCAGCAGCTTGGGTGGGATCTCTGGAAACACCATATATTTT.

Turning to this clonotype: A junction boundary mismatches the germline segment, possibly from a read error. This chain uses TRBV12-3 or TRBV12-4 with TRBJ2-5; D is possibly TRBD2 (5 bases). CDR3 length equals 13 residues. The CDR3 is CASSLGGPNERFF. The CDR3 nucleotides are TGTGCCAGCAGTTTAGGGGGTCCCAATGAGCGGTTCTTC.

V gene TRBV15 combines with J gene TRBJ1-4; 7 bases fit TRBD1. With V trimmed by 5 bases and J by 8 bases, 8 bases remained unmatched. Germline loops: CDR1 LNHNV, CDR2 YYDKDF (reference sequence). CDR3 size: 14 residues. This CDR3 reads CATSWDSTGEKLFF. The DNA for the CDR3 is TGTGCCACCAGCTGGGACAGCACAGGGGAAAAACTGTTTTTT.

About this clonotype: This may arise from a read error, as a much more abundant clone is one base away. The chain uses TRBV18 and TRBJ2-1, with D perhaps matching TRBD2 (5 bases). Per the germline V gene, CDR1 is KGHSH and CDR2 is LQKENI. The CDR3 is 16 residues long. CDR3 bases: TGTGCCAGCTCACCGTCGCGGACTGCCTCCTACAATGGGCAGTTCTTC. The encoded protein is CASSPSRTASYNGQFF. The complete variable domain, with remaining parts taken from reference TRBV18 and TRBJ2-1, reads NAGVMQNPRHLVRRRGQEARLRCSPMKGHSHVYWYRQLPEEGLKFMVYLQKENIIDESGMPKERFSAEFPKEGPSILRIQQVVRGDSAAYFCASSPSRTASYNGQFFGPGTRLTVL.

This clonotype was observed at least ten times. The chain is built from TRBV29-1 and TRBJ2-1; 12 bases are shared with TRBD2. Germline V gives CDR1 SQVTM, CDR2 ANQGSEA. This CDR3 comprises 14 residues. V lost 7 bases to trimming and J lost 6 bases; unmatched junction nucleotides: 7. The CDR3, as DNA: TGCAGCGCCGATGGACTAGCGGGGACCAATGAGCAGTTCTTC. This codes for CSADGLAGTNEQFF.

Many counts were recorded for this clonotype. The chain uses TRBV5-6 and TRBJ2-1, with D perhaps matching TRBD1 or TRBD2 (5 bases each). The CDR3 spans 16 residues. Deletions cut 0 bases from V and 0 bases from J, with 10 bases between. Germline V gene lookup returns CDR1 SGHDT and CDR2 YYEEEE. The CDR3 protein is CASSLAGTSSYNEQFF. The CDR3 DNA sequence: TGTGCCAGCAGCTTGGCGGGGACGAGCTCCTACAATGAGCAGTTCTTC. The whole variable domain, remainder taken from reference TRBV5-6 and TRBJ2-1, is DAGVTQSPTHLIKTRGQQVTLRCSPKSGHDTVSWYQQALGQGPQFIFQYYEEEERQRGNFPDRFSGHQFPNYSSELNVNALLLGDSALYLCASSLAGTSSYNEQFFGPGTRLTVL.

This clonotype was counted at least ten times. The chain couples TRBV27 to TRBJ2-5; either TRBD1 or TRBD2 may supply D (5 bases each). The CDR3 is 16 amino acids. Per the germline V gene, CDR1 is MNHEY and CDR2 is SMNVEV (reference sequence). V was shortened by 3 bases and J by 3 bases, with 17 bases between the two germline ends. The CDR3 loop is CASSFFGSGAKETQYF. The DNA of the CDR3 is TGTGCCAGCAGTTTTTTCGGATCCGGGGCAAAAGAGACCCAGTACTTC.

This sequence joins TRBV7-2 and TRBJ1-2; TRBD1 is a possible D gene (6 bases). This CDR3 is 15 amino acids long. V gave up 5 bases and J gave up 7 bases, with 20 bases separating them. Germline V gene sequence: CDR1 SGHTA, CDR2 FQGNSA. CDR3 sequence (DNA): TGTGCCAGCAGCACAGTGATAGGGGGGTCGCGTGGCTACACCTTC. Translation gives CASSTVIGGSRGYTF.

The V call is TRBV19, the J call TRBJ2-7; 10 nucleotides align to TRBD1. This CDR3 contains 15 residues. V was pared by 9 bases and J by 3 bases, with 11 bases of the junction left unmatched. Germline CDR1 LNHDA, CDR2 SQIVND (reference sequence). CDR3 sequence: CASRYGQGELYEQYF. The DNA of the CDR3 is TGTGCCAGCCGCTATGGACAGGGGGAACTCTACGAGCAGTACTTC.

This clonotype was picked up many times. The rearrangement links TRBV20-1 to TRBJ2-1; D possibly uses TRBD1 or TRBD2 (5 bases each). Germline-derived CDR1 and CDR2 are DFQATT and SNEGSKA (reference sequence). The germline V and J ends were trimmed by 1 base and 10 bases, with 8 bases remaining between them. The CDR3 is made up of 11 amino acids. CDR3 in amino acids: CSARVWGEQFF. DNA of the CDR3: TGCAGTGCTAGAGTTTGGGGGGAGCAGTTCTTC.

This clonotype was observed many times. The genes are TRBV12-5 and TRBJ2-7, with a weak D call TRBD1 (6 bases). Germline loops: CDR1 LGHNT, CDR2 FRNRAP. This CDR3 comprises 15 residues. V lost 5 bases to trimming and J lost 3 bases, with 17 bases between them. CDR3 amino acids: CASGTLSQGNYEQYF. The DNA for the CDR3 is TGTGCTAGTGGTACCCTTTCACAGGGAAACTACGAGCAGTACTTC.

This clonotype appeared many times. The chain has TRBV5-1 and TRBJ1-3, with D perhaps TRBD1 (5 bases). This CDR3 is built from 18 residues. V was cut by 4 bases and J by 5 bases, with 25 bases left in between. The germline V gene encodes CDR1 SGHRS and CDR2 YFSETQ. CDR3 region: CASSLGVLPTGLRNTIYF. In DNA form, the CDR3 reads TGCGCCAGCAGCCTCGGTGTTCTCCCTACAGGTCTGCGAAACACCATATATTTT.

At least ten counts were recorded for this clonotype. This rearrangement joins TRBV29-1 to TRBJ1-1; D is unclear. The V gene lost 3 bases and the J gene lost 0 bases, with 11 bases spanning the gap. CDR3 length equals 14 residues. Germline lookup yields CDR1 SQVTM and CDR2 ANQGSEA. In nucleotides, the CDR3 is TGCAGCGTTGACGAAGGGTACATGAACACTGAAGCTTTCTTT. As protein: CSVDEGYMNTEAFF.

This clonotype has at least ten counts. The chain is built from TRBV15 and TRBJ1-2; 7 nucleotides agree with TRBD1. Germline V gene data show CDR1 as LNHNV and CDR2 as YYDKDF (reference sequence). Trimming took 1 base from V and 6 from J; bases not matched to a gene: 8. The CDR3 covers 15 residues. The CDR3: CATSRVRQGDDGYTF. In DNA form, the CDR3 reads TGTGCCACCAGCAGAGTTAGGCAGGGGGACGATGGCTACACCTTC. The entire variable domain, with the rest obtained from reference TRBV15 and TRBJ1-2, is as follows: DAMVIQNPRYQVTQFGKPVTLSCSQTLNHNVMYWYQQKSSQAPKLLFHYYDKDFNNEADTPDNFQSRRPNTSFCFLDIRSPGLGDTAMYLCATSRVRQGDDGYTFGSGTRLTVV.

This clonotype was recorded at least ten times. The chain joins TRBV7-2 to TRBJ2-3, with TRBD2 matching over 14 bases. Per germline, CDR1 SGHTA and CDR2 FQGNSA. The CDR3 consists of 17 residues. The junction had 5 bases not matched to a gene; V was cut back by 5 bases and J by 1 base. As DNA, the CDR3 is TGTGCCAGCAGCCCCCCGGGACTAGCGGGGGGCACAGATACGCAGTATTTT. This codes for CASSPPGLAGGTDTQYF.

The genes are TRBV19 and TRBJ1-6; 8 nucleotides align to TRBD1. Germline V CDR1 and CDR2: LNHDA, SQIVND (reference sequence). This CDR3 region has 14 residues. Trimming removed 6 bases from V and 7 bases from J; junction bases left unmatched: 5. The CDR3 loop is CASRRTGTNSPLHF. For the CDR3, the DNA is TGTGCCAGTAGAAGGACAGGGACGAATTCACCCCTCCACTTT.

This clonotype came up a few times. CDR3 nucleotide sequence: TGTGCCAGCAGTTTGGCCGGGACAGGGGCCGGTGAGCAGTTCTTC. This translates into CASSLAGTGAGEQFF. V usage is TRBV6-9 and J usage is TRBJ2-1; 10 bases map to TRBD1. The CDR3 covers 15 residues. Germline CDR1 is MNHGY and CDR2 is SVAAGI. The J segment lost 9 bases and the V segment lost 4 bases, leaving 9 bases of the junction unmatched.

In this sample, this clonotype turned up many times. The chain employs TRBV20-1 and TRBJ2-1, with 11 positions matching TRBD2. V lost 5 bases and J lost 2; bases outside the gene matches: 8. Per the germline V gene, CDR1 is DFQATT and CDR2 is SNEGSKA (reference sequence). The CDR3 extends over 16 amino acids. CDR3 sequence (DNA): TGCAGTGCTCAGCAGACTAGCGGGACAGCCTACAATGAGCAGTTCTTC. This encodes CSAQQTSGTAYNEQFF.

The rearrangement links TRBV7-2 to TRBJ2-2; D is undetermined. V was pared by 4 bases and J by 4 bases, with 19 bases between. The germline V gene encodes CDR1 SGHTA and CDR2 FQGNSA. The CDR3 runs 17 residues. Written as DNA, the CDR3 is TGTGCCAGCAGCTCTTTCTATCTTGCTTCTCGCACCGGGGAGCTGTTTTTT. Translation gives CASSSFYLASRTGELFF. Combining the CDR3 with reference TRBV7-2 and TRBJ2-2 gives the whole variable domain GAGVSQSPSNKVTEKGKDVELRCDPISGHTALYWYRQSLGQGLEFLIYFQGNSAPDKSGLPSDRFSAERTGGSVSTLTIQRTQQEDSAVYLCASSSFYLASRTGELFFGEGSRLTVL.

This clonotype was detected many times. The chain carries TRBV11-2 and TRBJ1-1; tentatively, D is TRBD1 (5 bases). This CDR3 is built from 13 residues. CDR1 is SGHAT, CDR2 FQNNGV, per germline. V was trimmed by 4 bases and J by 5 bases, leaving 11 bases between them. The CDR3 nucleotides are TGTGCCAGCAGCTGGGCAGGGCAGACTGAAGCTTTCTTT. It codes for CASSWAGQTEAFF.